This T cell receptor beta chain was profiled in a study of identical twins. In TCRdb, the 5' RACE reads were re-called with MiXCR into one record per CDR3 protein. The sample lists about 470,000 distinct CDR3 sequences; about 24% were seen once. This clonotype showed up many times. The CDR3 is 13 residues long. V shed 3 bases, J shed 4 bases, and the junction held 0 bases outside the gene matches. Germline V CDR1 and CDR2: SGHDT, YYEEEE. This sample also appeared in a second study, on T cells expressing NK-cell markers.

The specimen sequenced was CD4+ T cells sorted from blood. The clonotype comes from a woman between 18 and 29 years old in good health. This sequence joins TRBV5-6 and TRBJ1-1; 10 nucleotides agree with TRBD1. The CDR3 DNA follows: TGTGCCAGCAGCTGGACAGGGGGCACTGAAGCTTTCTTT. Residues: CASSWTGGTEAFF.